A single sample gave rise to the 11 T cell receptor beta chains below, sequenced in a study of T cell responses to AZD1222 COVID-19 vaccine. Sequenced by immunoSEQ multiplex PCR; TCRdb stores in-frame clones only, minus some. The sample holds approximately 180,000 clones, around 90% seen once. Sequenced here: peripheral blood, sampled on day 0 of AZD1222 vaccination. These receptors came from an adult in good health.

This chain connects TRBV5-1 to TRBJ2-5; D is tentatively TRBD1 or TRBD2 (6 bases each). Germline CDR1 is SGHRS and CDR2 is YFSETQ. The CDR3 length is 16 residues. The ends were cut back, 2 bases at V and 5 bases at J, with 19 bases in the middle. Written as DNA, the CDR3 is TGCGCCAGCAGCTTCCCCTTTAGCGGAGGGGGGGAGACCCAGTACTTC. Its protein product is CASSFPFSGGGETQYF.

This rearrangement joins TRBV2 to TRBJ2-7, with D possibly matching TRBD1 (7 bases). The V end lost 2 bases, the J end lost 0 bases, and 17 bases lay between the germline ends. The germline V gene has CDR1 SNHLY and CDR2 FYNNEI. The CDR3 contains 17 residues. DNA for the CDR3: TGTGCCAGCAGTGAATATGGCGGGACAGAAAGCTCCTACGAGCAGTACTTC. Translated: CASSEYGGTESSYEQYF. Together with reference TRBV2 and TRBJ2-7, the CDR3 gives the full variable domain: EPEVTQTPSHQVTQMGQEVILRCVPISNHLYFYWYRQILGQKVEFLVSFYNNEISEKSEIFDDQFSVERPDGSNFTLKIRSTKLEDSAMYFCASSEYGGTESSYEQYFGPGTRLTVT.

This chain uses TRBV19 with TRBJ2-7, with 8 positions matching TRBD2. From germline, CDR1 is LNHDA and CDR2 SQIVND (reference sequence). CDR3 length: 14 amino acids. After removal of 3 bases from V and 4 bases from J, the junction contained 5 bases not matched to a gene. The CDR3 loop is CASSISGSVYEQYF. CDR3 nucleotides: TGTGCCAGTAGTATCAGCGGGAGTGTATACGAGCAGTACTTC.

The chain is built from TRBV6-5 and TRBJ1-6; a possible D gene is TRBD1 (6 bases). Trimming took off 5 bases at V and 8 bases at J, with 13 bases between the two ends. The CDR3 spans 14 residues. CDR1 MNHEY and CDR2 SVGAGI come from the germline V gene. CDR3 bases: TGTGCCAGCAGTACAGGGTGGGAGGATTCACCCCTCCACTTT. Protein product: CASSTGWEDSPLHF.

This clone was recorded a few times. This chain connects TRBV5-1 to TRBJ2-1; possibly TRBD1 or TRBD2 for D (6 bases each). Germline V gene lookup returns CDR1 SGHRS and CDR2 YFSETQ. The CDR3 runs 16 residues. V was trimmed by 2 bases and J by 3 bases, leaving 15 bases between them. The CDR3 DNA follows: TGCGCCAGCAGCTTATTCGGGAGACAGGACTACAATGAGCAGTTCTTC. It codes for CASSLFGRQDYNEQFF.

This clone was recorded only once. The rearrangement links TRBV19 to TRBJ2-1; 7 bases are a match to TRBD2. After removal of 4 bases from V and 0 bases from J, the junction contained 9 bases not matched to a gene. The CDR3 length is 17 residues. Germline assignment: CDR1 LNHDA and CDR2 SQIVND (reference sequence). In DNA form, the CDR3 reads TGTGCCAGTAGTAGAGCCCTACTAGCGCGCTCCTACAATGAGCAGTTCTTC. Protein: CASSRALLARSYNEQFF.

This rearrangement joins TRBV2 to TRBJ2-7; the D gene is possibly TRBD1 (5 bases). The V gene's germline CDR1 is SNHLY and CDR2 FYNNEI. Trimming removed 2 bases from V and 5 bases from J, with 13 bases in between. This CDR3 is built from 14 residues. Written as DNA, the CDR3 is TGTGCCAGCAGTGAAAAACAGGCGCACAACGAGCAGTACTTC. It yields the protein CASSEKQAHNEQYF.

This clone has a count of ten or more. The J gene is TRBJ2-1, the V gene TRBV4-2; D is uncertain. Per the germline V gene, CDR1 is LGHNA and CDR2 is YNFKEQ. Trimming pared 3 bases from V and 0 bases from J, leaving 12 bases between. The length of the CDR3 is 16 residues. Written as DNA, the CDR3 is TGTGCCAGCAGCCAGGCGGCCGCAAACTCCTACAATGAGCAGTTCTTC. Its translation: CASSQAAANSYNEQFF.

The V and J genes are TRBV5-1 and TRBJ1-1, with 8 bases lining up with TRBD1. J gave up 1 base and V 3 bases, and 5 bases lay outside the gene matches. This CDR3 comprises 15 residues. From germline, CDR1 is SGHRS and CDR2 YFSETQ. The CDR3 sequence is CASSWDRRGNTEAFF. The CDR3 nucleotides are TGCGCCAGCAGCTGGGACAGGAGAGGGAACACTGAAGCTTTCTTT.

The rearrangement links TRBV10-3 to TRBJ2-7; 13 nucleotides line up with TRBD2. The J segment lost 0 bases and the V segment lost 0 bases, leaving 2 bases of the junction unmatched. The CDR3 covers 17 residues. The germline CDR1 and CDR2 sequences are ENHRY and SYGVKD. Here the CDR3 DNA reads TGTGCCATCAGTGAGTCGACTAGCGGGAGGAGCTCCTACGAGCAGTACTTC. The encoded protein is CAISESTSGRSSYEQYF.

The chain has TRBV23-1 and TRBJ2-7; TRBD1 agrees at 7 bases. TRBV23-1 is assigned to the ORF class and has an uncertain function. The CDR3 is 15 amino acids. V was pared by 8 bases and J by 3 bases, with 13 bases of the junction left unmatched. CDR3 DNA: TGCGCCAGCCTTCCACCCCGGGACAGAAGCTACGAGCAGTACTTC. It yields the protein CASLPPRDRSYEQYF.